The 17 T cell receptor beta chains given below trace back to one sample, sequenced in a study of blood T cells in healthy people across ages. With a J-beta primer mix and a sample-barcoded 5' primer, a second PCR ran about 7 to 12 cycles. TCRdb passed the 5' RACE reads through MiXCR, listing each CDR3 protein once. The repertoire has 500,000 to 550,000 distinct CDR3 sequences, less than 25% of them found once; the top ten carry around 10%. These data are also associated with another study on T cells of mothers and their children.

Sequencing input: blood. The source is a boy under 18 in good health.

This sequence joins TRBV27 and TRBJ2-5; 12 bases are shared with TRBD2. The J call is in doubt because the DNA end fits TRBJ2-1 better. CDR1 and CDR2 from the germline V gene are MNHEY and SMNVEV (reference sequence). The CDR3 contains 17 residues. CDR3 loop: CASSLRTSGNNNNEQFF. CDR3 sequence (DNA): TGTGCCAGCAGTTTACGGACTAGCGGGAACAATAACAATGAGCAGTTCTTC.

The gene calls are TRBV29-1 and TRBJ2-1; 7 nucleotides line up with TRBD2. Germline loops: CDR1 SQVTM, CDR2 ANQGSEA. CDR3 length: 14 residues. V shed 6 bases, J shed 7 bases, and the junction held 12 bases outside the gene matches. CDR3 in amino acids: CSVRAPGLQNEQFF. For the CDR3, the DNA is TGCAGCGTACGGGCGCCGGGACTACAAAATGAGCAGTTCTTC.

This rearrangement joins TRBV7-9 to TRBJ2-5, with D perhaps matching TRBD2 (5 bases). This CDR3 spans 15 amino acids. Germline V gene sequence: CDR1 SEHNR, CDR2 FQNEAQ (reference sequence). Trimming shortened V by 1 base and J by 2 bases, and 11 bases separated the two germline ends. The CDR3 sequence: CASSLGFGVQETQYF. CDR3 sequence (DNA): TGTGCCAGCAGCTTAGGGTTCGGGGTACAAGAGACCCAGTACTTC.

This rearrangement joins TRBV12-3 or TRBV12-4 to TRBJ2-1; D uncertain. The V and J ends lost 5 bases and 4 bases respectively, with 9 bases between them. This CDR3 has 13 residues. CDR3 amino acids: CASSRTRYNEQFF. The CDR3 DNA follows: TGTGCCAGCAGTAGAACACGTTACAATGAGCAGTTCTTC.

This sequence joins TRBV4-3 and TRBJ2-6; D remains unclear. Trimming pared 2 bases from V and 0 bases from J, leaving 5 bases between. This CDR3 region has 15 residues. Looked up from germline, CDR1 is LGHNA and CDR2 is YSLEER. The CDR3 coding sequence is TGCGCCAGCAGCCAAAGACACTCTGGGGCCAACGTCCTGACTTTC. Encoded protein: CASSQRHSGANVLTF.

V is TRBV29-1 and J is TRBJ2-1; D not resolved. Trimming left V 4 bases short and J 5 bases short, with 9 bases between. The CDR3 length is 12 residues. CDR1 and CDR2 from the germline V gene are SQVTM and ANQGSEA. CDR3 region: CSVGAGNNEQFF. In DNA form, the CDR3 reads TGCAGCGTTGGTGCAGGCAACAATGAGCAGTTCTTC.

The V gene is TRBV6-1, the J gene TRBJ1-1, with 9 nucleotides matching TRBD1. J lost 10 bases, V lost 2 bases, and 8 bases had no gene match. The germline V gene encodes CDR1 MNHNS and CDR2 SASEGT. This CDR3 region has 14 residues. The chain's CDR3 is CASSERVGQGLAFF. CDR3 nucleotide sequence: TGTGCCAGCAGTGAAAGGGTGGGACAGGGTTTAGCTTTCTTT.

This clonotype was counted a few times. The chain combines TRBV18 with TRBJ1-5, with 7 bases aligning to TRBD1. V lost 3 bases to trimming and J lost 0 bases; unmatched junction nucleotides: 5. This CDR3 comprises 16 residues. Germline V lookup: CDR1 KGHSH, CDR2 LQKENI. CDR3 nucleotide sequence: TGTGCCAGCTCACCTACAACAGGGGATAGCAATCAGCCCCAGCATTTT. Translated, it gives CASSPTTGDSNQPQHF.

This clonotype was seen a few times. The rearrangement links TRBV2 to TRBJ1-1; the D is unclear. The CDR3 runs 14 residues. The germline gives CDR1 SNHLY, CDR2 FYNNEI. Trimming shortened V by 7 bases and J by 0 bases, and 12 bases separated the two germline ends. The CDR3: CASNLQRVNTEAFF. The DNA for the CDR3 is TGTGCCAGCAACCTCCAACGGGTGAACACTGAAGCTTTCTTT.

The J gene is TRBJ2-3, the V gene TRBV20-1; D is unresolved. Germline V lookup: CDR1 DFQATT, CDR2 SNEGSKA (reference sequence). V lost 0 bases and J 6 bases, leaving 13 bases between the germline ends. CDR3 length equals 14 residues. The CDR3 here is CSARDQVARDTQYF. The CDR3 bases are TGCAGTGCTAGAGATCAGGTAGCCCGGGATACGCAGTATTTT.

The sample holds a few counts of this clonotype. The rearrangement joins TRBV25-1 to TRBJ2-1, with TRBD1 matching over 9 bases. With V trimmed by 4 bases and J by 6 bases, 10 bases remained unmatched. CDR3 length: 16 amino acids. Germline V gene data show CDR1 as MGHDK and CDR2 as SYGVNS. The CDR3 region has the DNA TGTGCCAGCAGTGGGCAACAGGGGGCACTACCCAATGAGCAGTTCTTC. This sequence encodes CASSGQQGALPNEQFF.

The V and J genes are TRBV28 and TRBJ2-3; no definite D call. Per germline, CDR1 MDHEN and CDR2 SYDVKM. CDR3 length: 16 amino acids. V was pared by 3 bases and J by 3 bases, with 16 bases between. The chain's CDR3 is CASSFPRGYGTDTQYF. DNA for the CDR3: TGTGCCAGCAGTTTCCCACGTGGTTATGGGACAGATACGCAGTATTTT. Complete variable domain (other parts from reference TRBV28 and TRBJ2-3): DVKVTQSSRYLVKRTGEKVFLECVQDMDHENMFWYRQDPGLGLRLIYFSYDVKMKEKGDIPEGYSVSREKKERFSLILESASTNQTSMYLCASSFPRGYGTDTQYFGPGTRLTVL.

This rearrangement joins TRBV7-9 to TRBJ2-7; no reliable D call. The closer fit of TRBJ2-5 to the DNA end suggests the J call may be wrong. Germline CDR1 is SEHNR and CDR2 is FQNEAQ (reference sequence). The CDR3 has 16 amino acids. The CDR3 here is CASSLVSGTTQETQYF. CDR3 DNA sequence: TGTGCCAGCAGCTTAGTATCTGGCACAACCCAAGAGACCCAGTACTTC.

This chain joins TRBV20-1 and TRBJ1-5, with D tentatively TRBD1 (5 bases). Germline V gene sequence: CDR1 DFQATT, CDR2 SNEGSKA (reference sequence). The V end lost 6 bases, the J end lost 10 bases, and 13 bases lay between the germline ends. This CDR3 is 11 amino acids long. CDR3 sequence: CSATEGVPQHF. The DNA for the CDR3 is TGCAGTGCGACAGAAGGGGTACCCCAGCATTTT.

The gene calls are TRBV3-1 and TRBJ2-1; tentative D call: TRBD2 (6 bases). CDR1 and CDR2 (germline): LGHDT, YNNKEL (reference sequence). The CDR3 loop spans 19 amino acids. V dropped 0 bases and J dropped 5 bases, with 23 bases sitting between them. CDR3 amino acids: CASSQEGKLLAGTDNEQFF. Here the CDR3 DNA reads TGTGCCAGCAGCCAAGAGGGCAAGCTACTGGCGGGAACCGACAATGAGCAGTTCTTC.

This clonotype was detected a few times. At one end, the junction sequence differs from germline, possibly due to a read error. The CDR3: CASSLVGTDYEQCF. Written as DNA, the CDR3 is TGTGCCAGCAGTTTAGTCGGGACAGACTACGAGCAGTGCTTC. J is TRBJ2-7 and V is TRBV12-3 or TRBV12-4, with 7 bases lining up with TRBD1. The CDR3 length is 14 residues.

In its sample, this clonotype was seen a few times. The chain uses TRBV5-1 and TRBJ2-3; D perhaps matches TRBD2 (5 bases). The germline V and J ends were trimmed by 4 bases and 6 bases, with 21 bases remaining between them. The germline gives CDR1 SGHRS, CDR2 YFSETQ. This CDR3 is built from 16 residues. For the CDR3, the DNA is TGCGCCAGCAGCGATTTGCCCGGGGATACAAGGGATACGCAGTATTTT. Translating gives CASSDLPGDTRDTQYF. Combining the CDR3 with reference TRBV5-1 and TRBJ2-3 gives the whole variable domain KAGVTQTPRYLIKTRGQQVTLSCSPISGHRSVSWYQQTPGQGLQFLFEYFSETQRNKGNFPGRFSGRQFSNSRSEMNVSTLELGDSALYLCASSDLPGDTRDTQYFGPGTRLTVL.